The 24 T cell receptor beta chains reported below all come from one sample, sequenced in a study of T cells after yellow fever vaccination. TCRdb re-analysed the 5' RACE reads in MiXCR, keeping a single row per CDR3 protein. The sample lists approximately 140,000 distinct CDR3 sequences; about 8% were seen once. The sample in question was CD4+ T cells sorted from PBMCs, obtained 5 days after the yellow fever booster vaccination. These receptors were taken from a man aged 30 to 39 who received the YFV17D yellow fever vaccine.

This chain connects TRBV27 to TRBJ2-7; TRBD2 matches 13 bases. Trimming cost V 4 bases and J 3 bases; bases outside gene matches: 3. The CDR3 extends over 15 amino acids. The germline V gene encodes CDR1 MNHEY and CDR2 SMNVEV (reference sequence). DNA for the CDR3: TGTGCCAGCAGTTCGACTAGCGGGAGGTGCTACGAGCAGTACTTC. Amino acid sequence: CASSSTSGRCYEQYF.

The J gene is TRBJ2-1, the V gene TRBV12-3 or TRBV12-4, with D possibly matching TRBD1 (7 bases). The ends were cut back, 3 bases at V and 6 bases at J, with 15 bases in the middle. The CDR3 contains 15 residues. The CDR3 is CASSFAGGRSNEQFF. CDR3 sequence (DNA): TGTGCCAGCAGTTTTGCAGGGGGGAGGTCCAATGAGCAGTTCTTC.

This clonotype was detected ten times or more. This sequence joins TRBV24-1 and TRBJ2-1, with no clear D. Germline CDR1 reads KGHDR; CDR2 reads SFDVKD. The V gene lost 1 base and the J gene lost 4 bases, with 7 bases spanning the gap. The CDR3 extends over 14 amino acids. In DNA, the CDR3 is TGTGCCACCAGTGATTTAGACGGATACAATGAGCAGTTCTTC. This sequence encodes CATSDLDGYNEQFF.

This clonotype was seen at least ten times. V gene TRBV24-1 combines with J gene TRBJ2-1; D not certain. This CDR3 region has 13 residues. V gave up 4 bases and J gave up 7 bases, with 10 bases separating them. CDR1 and CDR2 from the germline V gene are KGHDR and SFDVKD. The CDR3 nucleotides are TGTGCCACCAGTGAAAGAATGTGGAATGAGCAGTTCTTC. Encoded protein: CATSERMWNEQFF.

This clonotype appeared many times. V gene TRBV5-1 combines with J gene TRBJ2-1, with D tentatively TRBD2 (5 bases). Germline assignment: CDR1 SGHRS and CDR2 YFSETQ. Trimming took 4 bases from V and 7 from J, leaving 15 bases between them. The CDR3 has 14 residues. In DNA form, the CDR3 reads TGCGCCAGCAGCCCACTAGTGGTTGGGAATGAGCAGTTCTTC. Translating it yields CASSPLVVGNEQFF.

This clonotype was counted ten times or more. V and J are TRBV20-1 and TRBJ2-3, with D possibly TRBD2 on 6 matching bases. Germline V gene sequence: CDR1 DFQATT, CDR2 SNEGSKA (reference sequence). CDR3 length: 13 residues. V was clipped by 5 bases and J by 6 bases, with 15 bases between them. Here the CDR3 DNA reads TGCAGTGCTTCCCTGAGACGGGGGGATACGCAGTATTTT. This sequence encodes CSASLRRGDTQYF.

Remarks on this clonotype: This may be a read error, as it is one base from a much larger clone. DNA for the CDR3: TGCGCCAGCAGCTTGATAGCGGCCGCCGGGGAGCTGTTTTTT. It encodes CASSLIAAAGELFF. The gene calls are TRBV5-1 and TRBJ2-2; TRBD2 might be the D (6 bases). Germline CDR1 and CDR2: SGHRS and YFSETQ. CDR3 length: 14 residues. Deletions cut 1 base from V and 6 bases from J, with 10 bases between.

This clonotype has a count of ten or more. Likely a read error: the CDR3 ends without its conserved phenylalanine or tryptophan. No DNA is shown, since the ends of the CDR3 on it are uncertain; the CDR3 is the one TCRdb lists. The chain combines TRBV7-2 with TRBJ1-1; TRBD1 is the table's D call, not checked against the DNA. Germline V gene sequence: CDR1 SGHTA, CDR2 FQGNSA. The CDR3 is 12 amino acids in total, end residues counted. The CDR3 protein is CASSVNYGGLSL.

This clonotype was detected ten times or more. The chain employs TRBV29-1 and TRBJ2-3, with 14 bases fitting TRBD2. Germline trimming cut 7 bases from V and 7 bases from J; bases unmatched to any gene: 4. The CDR3 consists of 13 residues. CDR1 is SQVTM and CDR2 is ANQGSEA in the germline V gene. The CDR3 region is CSAGLAGVYTQYF. CDR3 bases: TGCAGCGCGGGACTAGCGGGAGTGTATACGCAGTATTTT.

This clonotype showed up many times. V gene TRBV5-1 combines with J gene TRBJ2-5; 12 bases fit TRBD2. Trimming took 0 bases from V and 5 from J; bases not matched to a gene: 5. Germline V gene data show CDR1 as SGHRS and CDR2 as YFSETQ. The CDR3 totals 16 residues. The CDR3 nucleotides read TGCGCCAGCAGCTTGGGGACTAGCGGGATGATGGAGACCCAGTACTTC. Its protein product is CASSLGTSGMMETQYF. Variable domain in full (rest from reference TRBV5-1 and TRBJ2-5): KAGVTQTPRYLIKTRGQQVTLSCSPISGHRSVSWYQQTPGQGLQFLFEYFSETQRNKGNFPGRFSGRQFSNSRSEMNVSTLELGDSALYLCASSLGTSGMMETQYFGPGTRLLVL.

This clonotype was detected ten times or more. The chain links TRBV21-1 to TRBJ2-7. TRBV21-1 is listed as a pseudogene. The CDR3 totals 16 residues. In DNA, the CDR3 is TGTGCCAGCAGCAAAGTCCATCGAAGACCCCCCTACGAGCAGTACTTC. It yields the protein CASSKVHRRPPYEQYF.

The chain joins TRBV27 to TRBJ2-5; D perhaps matches TRBD2 (6 bases). The germline V and J ends were trimmed by 3 bases and 4 bases, with 12 bases remaining between them. This CDR3 is built from 14 residues. CDR1 MNHEY and CDR2 SMNVEV come from the germline V gene (reference sequence). The CDR3 loop is CASSLEGLRETQYF. As DNA, the CDR3 is TGTGCCAGCAGTTTGGAGGGTTTGAGAGAGACCCAGTACTTC.

Worth noting for this clonotype: A much larger clone is a single base away; this may be a read error. V gene TRBV20-1 combines with J gene TRBJ2-5; D gene unclear. The V end lost 3 bases, the J end lost 5 bases, and 10 bases lay between the germline ends. The CDR3 runs to 12 residues. The germline V gene encodes CDR1 DFQATT and CDR2 SNEGSKA (reference sequence). The CDR3 here is CSASGRHETQYF. The CDR3 coding sequence is TGCAGTGCTAGTGGCAGGCATGAGACCCAGTACTTC.

This chain links TRBV5-6 with TRBJ1-5; 10 bases are a match to TRBD1. The V and J ends lost 0 bases and 0 bases, in that order; junction bases with no gene match: 6. The CDR3 spans 18 residues. From germline, CDR1 is SGHDT and CDR2 YYEEEE. CDR3 protein: CASSLGDRGLGSNQPQHF. The DNA for the CDR3 is TGTGCCAGCAGCTTGGGGGACAGGGGTTTAGGTAGCAATCAGCCCCAGCATTTT.

This clonotype was observed at least ten times. This chain joins TRBV9 and TRBJ2-2; no clear D gene. The CDR3 contains 15 residues. Germline V lookup: CDR1 SGDLS, CDR2 YYNGEE. With 2 bases removed from V and 4 bases from J, the gap between germline ends came to 12 bases. CDR3 in amino acids: CASSVGPVGTGELFF. DNA for the CDR3: TGTGCCAGCAGCGTCGGGCCGGTGGGCACCGGGGAGCTGTTTTTT.

Ten or more counts support this clonotype. The rearrangement uses TRBV5-1 and TRBJ2-7; D is undetermined. Germline V gene data show CDR1 as SGHRS and CDR2 as YFSETQ. This CDR3 contains 14 residues. The germline V and J ends were trimmed by 8 bases and 0 bases, with 15 bases remaining between them. This CDR3 is CASSLGRSSYEQYF. The CDR3 DNA reads as TGCGCCAGTAGCCTAGGGCGGAGCTCCTACGAGCAGTACTTC.

This clonotype was counted between two and nine times. The chain employs TRBV7-2 and TRBJ2-7; the match to TRBD2 covers 9 bases. Germline V CDR1 and CDR2: SGHTA, FQGNSA. The CDR3 length is 15 residues. V dropped 1 base and J dropped 3; count of bases not matched to a gene: 4. The CDR3 nucleotides are TGTGCCAGCAGCTTAGGGCGGGAGGGCCTCTACGAGCAGTACTTC. It translates to CASSLGREGLYEQYF. The full variable domain, rest sourced from reference TRBV7-2 and TRBJ2-7, is GAGVSQSPSNKVTEKGKDVELRCDPISGHTALYWYRQSLGQGLEFLIYFQGNSAPDKSGLPSDRFSAERTGGSVSTLTIQRTQQEDSAVYLCASSLGREGLYEQYFGPGTRLTVT.

This clonotype was recorded at least ten times. This rearrangement joins TRBV3-1 to TRBJ2-2; D call uncertain. CDR1 LGHDT and CDR2 YNNKEL come from the germline V gene (reference sequence). This CDR3 has 13 residues. The ends were cut back, 4 bases at V and 6 bases at J, with 9 bases in the middle. This chain's CDR3 is CASSPWEAGELFF. Here the CDR3 DNA reads TGTGCCAGCAGCCCTTGGGAAGCCGGGGAGCTGTTTTTT.

With regard to this clonotype: This clone may be a read error of a much larger clone one base away. The chain has TRBV6-2 or TRBV6-3 and TRBJ2-3; D unclear. The CDR3 is made up of 15 amino acids. Per the germline V gene, CDR1 is MNHEY and CDR2 is SVGEGT. This CDR3 reads CASRFGLVLTDTRYF. The DNA of the CDR3 is TGTGCCAGTCGTTTTGGTCTAGTACTCACAGATACGCGGTATTTT.

V is TRBV20-1 and J is TRBJ2-5; 11 bases fit TRBD2. The CDR3 extends over 16 amino acids. The V and J ends lost 3 bases and 1 base, in that order; junction bases with no gene match: 7. The germline V gene encodes CDR1 DFQATT and CDR2 SNEGSKA (reference sequence). CDR3 sequence (DNA): TGCAGTGCTAGCGAGAGGGGACTAGCGGCCCAAGAGACCCAGTACTTC. This sequence encodes CSASERGLAAQETQYF.

This clonotype was observed many times. The chain joins TRBV6-5 to TRBJ2-3; D perhaps matches TRBD1 (6 bases). The germline V and J ends were trimmed by 2 bases and 9 bases, with 18 bases remaining between them. Germline V gene lookup returns CDR1 MNHEY and CDR2 SVGAGI. The CDR3 is made up of 15 amino acids. The CDR3, as DNA: TGTGCCAGCAGTTACCCCTCGGCAGGGGACCCAACGCAGTATTTT. Amino acids: CASSYPSAGDPTQYF.

This clonotype turned up a few times. The rearrangement joins TRBV5-1 to TRBJ2-5, with D hard to call. Germline-derived CDR1 and CDR2 are SGHRS and YFSETQ. This CDR3 is 14 amino acids long. With 4 bases removed from V and 0 bases from J, the gap between germline ends came to 10 bases. The CDR3 sequence: CASSRFGNQETQYF. CDR3 nucleotides: TGCGCCAGCAGCAGGTTCGGTAACCAAGAGACCCAGTACTTC.

In its sample, this clonotype was seen many times. V usage is TRBV20-1 and J usage is TRBJ2-4; 8 bases are a match to TRBD2. Trimming took 3 bases from V and 7 from J; bases not matched to a gene: 5. The germline CDR1 and CDR2 sequences are DFQATT and SNEGSKA (reference sequence). The CDR3 is 13 residues long. This chain's CDR3 is CSARLGLDNIQYF. CDR3 in DNA: TGCAGTGCTAGGTTGGGACTAGATAACATTCAGTACTTC.

Only one count was recorded for this clonotype. A much larger clone differs from this one at a single base, so this may be a read error. The gene calls are TRBV7-8 and TRBJ2-1; 7 bases fit TRBD2. The trim removed 5 bases at V and 8 bases at J, leaving 15 bases unmatched. The CDR3 extends over 16 amino acids. Germline CDR1 SGHVS, CDR2 FQNEAQ. The CDR3 is CASSAPSAGVPDEQFF. The CDR3 coding sequence is TGTGCCAGCAGCGCACCTAGTGCGGGAGTGCCCGATGAGCAGTTCTTC.